The sequence of this T cell receptor beta chain was determined in a study of OX40 agonist ivuxolimab in advanced cancers. Produced via immunoSEQ multiplex PCR; TCRdb's table is partial and in-frame only. The sample lists around 95,000 clones; more than 85% were seen once. The CDR3 length is 16 residues. Germline V gene sequence: CDR1 SGHNT, CDR2 YYREEE (reference sequence). V lost 2 bases and J lost 7; bases outside the gene matches: 13. The chain recombines TRBV5-4 with TRBJ1-2; 8 nucleotides align to TRBD1. The sequence was obtained from an adult with an advanced solid tumor such as melanoma, head and neck, liver or kidney cancer. The sequencing here drew on CD4+ or CD8+ T cells sorted from blood, taken in a trial of the OX40 agonist ivuxolimab. The CDR3 loop is CASSLASGGGLGGYTF. In DNA form, the CDR3 reads TGTGCCAGCAGCTTAGCGTCAGGGGGCGGTCTCGGTGGCTACACCTTC.